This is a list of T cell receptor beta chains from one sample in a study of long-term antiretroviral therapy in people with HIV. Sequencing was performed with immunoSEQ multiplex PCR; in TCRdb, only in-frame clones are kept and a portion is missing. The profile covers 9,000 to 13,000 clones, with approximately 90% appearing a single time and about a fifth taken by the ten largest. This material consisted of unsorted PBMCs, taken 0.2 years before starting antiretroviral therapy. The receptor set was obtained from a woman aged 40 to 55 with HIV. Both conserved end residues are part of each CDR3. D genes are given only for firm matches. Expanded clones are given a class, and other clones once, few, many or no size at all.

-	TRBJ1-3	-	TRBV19	TGTGCCAGTAGTACACACAGGGAGAATCCTGGAAACACCATATATTTT	CASSTHRENPGNTIYF
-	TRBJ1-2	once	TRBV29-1	TGCAGCGTTCAGGACGGGGGCTATGGCTACACCTTC	CSVQDGGYGYTF
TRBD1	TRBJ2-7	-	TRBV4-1	TGCGCCAGCAGCCAAGCGCCCCACAGGGGAGAGGAGCAGTACTTC	CASSQAPHRGEEQYF
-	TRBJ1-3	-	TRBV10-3	TGTGCCATCAGTGTGGGAGGAGGAAACACCATATATTTT	CAISVGGGNTIYF
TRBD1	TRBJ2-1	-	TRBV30	TGTGCCTGGAGTCAACAGGGGGGCGATGAGCAGTTCTTC	CAWSQQGGDEQFF
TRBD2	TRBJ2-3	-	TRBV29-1	TGCAGCGCCCAGCCCGCGGGGGGGAGCACAGATACGCAGTATTTT	CSAQPAGGSTDTQYF
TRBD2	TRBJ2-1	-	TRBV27	TGTGCCAGCAGTTTATCGCAGACTAGCGCTTACAATGAGCAGTTCTTC	CASSLSQTSAYNEQFF
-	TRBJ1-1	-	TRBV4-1	TGCGCCAGCAGCCAATTTTCTTACGCAACGGAGACTGAAGCTTTCTTT	CASSQFSYATETEAFF
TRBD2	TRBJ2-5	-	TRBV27	TGTGCCAGCAGCACACTAGCGGGGGGGCGGGAGACCCAGTACTTC	CASSTLAGGRETQYF
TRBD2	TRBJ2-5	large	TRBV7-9	TGTGCCAGCAGCTTGGCGGGGGGGCCGTGGGAGACCCAGTACTTC	CASSLAGGPWETQYF
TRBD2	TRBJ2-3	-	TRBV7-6	TGTGCCAGCAGCTCGAGCGGGGGGAACACAGATACGCAGTATTTT	CASSSSGGNTDTQYF
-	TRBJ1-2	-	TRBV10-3	TGTGCCATCAGCGGGGGGGTCTCAATTGATGGCTACACCTTC	CAISGGVSIDGYTF
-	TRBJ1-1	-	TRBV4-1	TGCGCCAGCAGCCAAGATGGGGGAGGGGGTGGCACTGAAGCTTTCTTT	CASSQDGGGGGTEAFF
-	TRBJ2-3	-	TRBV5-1	TGCGCCAGCAGCTACCGTCCCAGCTGGGATACAGATACGCAGTATTTT	CASSYRPSWDTDTQYF
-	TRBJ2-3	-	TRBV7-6	TGTGCCAGCAGCTTAGCCCAGGGAACAAGCACAGATACGCAGTATTTT	CASSLAQGTSTDTQYF
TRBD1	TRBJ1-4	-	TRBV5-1	TGCGCCAGCAGCGCACAGGGGGCAGCTAATGAAAAACTGTTTTTT	CASSAQGAANEKLFF
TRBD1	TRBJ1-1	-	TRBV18	TGTGCCAGCTCACCTAGGACAGGGGAAACTGAAGCTTTCTTT	CASSPRTGETEAFF
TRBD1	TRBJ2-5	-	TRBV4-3	TGCGCCAGCAGCCCGGACAGGTTGATTCAAGAGACCCAGTACTTC	CASSPDRLIQETQYF
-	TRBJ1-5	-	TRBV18	TGTGCCAGCTCAATAGGGAGCAATCAGCCCCAGCATTTT	CASSIGSNQPQHF
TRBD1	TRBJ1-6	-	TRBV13	TGTGCCAGCAGCCTTGTTGGGGGACAGCATGGATCACCCCTCCACTTT	CASSLVGGQHGSPLHF
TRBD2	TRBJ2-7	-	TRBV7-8	TGTGCCAGCAGCTTAGAAGGGACTAGCGGGGCCGAGCAGTACTTC	CASSLEGTSGAEQYF
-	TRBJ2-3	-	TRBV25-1	TGTGCCAGCAGTGACCCGGGTAAAGCTACGCAGTATTTT	CASSDPGKATQYF
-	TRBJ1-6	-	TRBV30	TGTGCCTGGAGTGTACGGAGTGGGTTGGGGTCACCCCTCCACTTT	CAWSVRSGLGSPLHF
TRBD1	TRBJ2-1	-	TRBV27	TGTGCCAGCAGAAACACCGGGACAGGGCGAAATGAGCAGTTCTTC	CASRNTGTGRNEQFF
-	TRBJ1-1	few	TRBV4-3	TGCGCCAGCAGCCAAGATCTTAGGACGGATACTGAAGCTTTCTTT	CASSQDLRTDTEAFF
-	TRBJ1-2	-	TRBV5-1	TGCGCCAGCAGTTCTGGACTGGCGACCGGGGGCTACACCTTC	CASSSGLATGGYTF
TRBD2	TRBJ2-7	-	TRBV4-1	TGCGCCAGCAGCCAAGCCTCAAGCGGGGGATACTACGAGCAGTACTTC	CASSQASSGGYYEQYF
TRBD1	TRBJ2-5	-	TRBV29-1	TGCAGCGTTGAAGATCCCCCTGACAGGGGAGAGACCCAGTACTTC	CSVEDPPDRGETQYF
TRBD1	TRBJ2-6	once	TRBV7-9	TGTGCCAGCAGCCGTACCGGGACAGGGGGTAGCTCTGGGGCCAACGTCCTGACTTTC	CASSRTGTGGSSGANVLTF
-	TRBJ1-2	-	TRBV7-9	TGTGCCAGCAGTCCCACAGGGAGTTATGGCTACACCTTC	CASSPTGSYGYTF
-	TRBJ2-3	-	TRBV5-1	TGCGCCAGCAGCTCACGCGGGTACGCAGATACGCAGTATTTT	CASSSRGYADTQYF
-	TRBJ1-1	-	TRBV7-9	TGTGCCAGCAGCTTAGTGGCAGGGAGGAACACTGAAGCTTTCTTT	CASSLVAGRNTEAFF
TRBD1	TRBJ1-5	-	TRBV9	TGTGCCAGCAGCGAAACAGGGGTGAATCAGCCCCAGCATTTT	CASSETGVNQPQHF
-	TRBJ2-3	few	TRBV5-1	TGCGCCAGCGGAGACCTTATAACAGATACGCAGTATTTT	CASGDLITDTQYF
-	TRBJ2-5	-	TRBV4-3	TGCGCCAGCAGCCAAGCCAGGAGGGAGACCCAGTACTTC	CASSQARRETQYF
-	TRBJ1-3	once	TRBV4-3	TGCGCCAGCAGCGAGGTGCCCAACTTAGGAAACACCATATATTTT	CASSEVPNLGNTIYF
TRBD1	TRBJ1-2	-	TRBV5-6	TGTGCCAGCAGCTTCTCGGACAGGCCGGGGTATGGCTACACCTTC	CASSFSDRPGYGYTF
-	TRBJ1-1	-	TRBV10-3	TGTGCCATCAGTGAGTCCGGGGGGCAGGGGACTGAAGCTTTCTTT	CAISESGGQGTEAFF
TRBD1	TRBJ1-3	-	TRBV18	TGTGCCAGCTCACTCCGGGACAGCGACTCTGGAAACACCATATATTTT	CASSLRDSDSGNTIYF
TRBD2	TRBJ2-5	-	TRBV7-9	TGTGCCAGCAGCTTAGTGACTAGCGGACAAGAGACCCAGTACTTC	CASSLVTSGQETQYF
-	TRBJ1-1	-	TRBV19	TGTGCCAGTAGTATAGATACGAGGTTGGCTTTCTTT	CASSIDTRLAFF
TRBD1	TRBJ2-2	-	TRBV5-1	TGCGCCAGCAGCTTGGCCGGGACAGGGCCCGGGGAGCTGTTTTTT	CASSLAGTGPGELFF
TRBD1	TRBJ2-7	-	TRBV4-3	TGCGCCAGCAGCCAAGATCCAGGGACAGGGTCCTACGAGCAGTACTTC	CASSQDPGTGSYEQYF
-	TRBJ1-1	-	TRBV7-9	TGTGCCAGCAGCCCTAGGATCTTGGGAGGGGCAGGTGAAGCTTTCTTT	CASSPRILGGAGEAFF
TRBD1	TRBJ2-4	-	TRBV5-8	TGTGCCAGCATCCGTGCAACAGGGGGCGTAATAAACATTCAGTACTTC	CASIRATGGVINIQYF
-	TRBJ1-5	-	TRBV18	TGTGCCAGCTCGGAGAGGGGGAATAGCAATCAGCCCCAGCATTTT	CASSERGNSNQPQHF
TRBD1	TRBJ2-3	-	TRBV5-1	TGCGCCAGCAGCTTGGGGTCAGGGGGAACAGATACGCAGTATTTT	CASSLGSGGTDTQYF
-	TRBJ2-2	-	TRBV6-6	TGTGCCAGCAGTTATCGGGTATCCACCGGGGAGCTGTTTTTT	CASSYRVSTGELFF
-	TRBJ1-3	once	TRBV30	TGTGCCTGGACAGCCTCTGGAAACACCATATATTTT	CAWTASGNTIYF